These 31 T cell receptor beta chains share one sample of origin, sequenced in a study of beta chain features in type 1 diabetes. Since all of the isolated RNA was reverse transcribed, expressed TCRB transcripts were what got sequenced. Data came from immunoSEQ multiplex PCR; TCRdb stores just in-frame clones and leaves some out. The data contain hundreds of thousands of clones, 15% of them singletons. The sequencing input was naive CD4+ T cells from blood. These receptors were collected from a man between 18 and 29 years old in good health.

This clone occurred a few times. The rearrangement uses TRBV7-2 and TRBJ2-4; TRBD1 agrees at 9 bases. The CDR3 contains 16 residues. The ends lost 5 bases at V and 1 base at J; junction bases unmatched: 6. The V gene's germline CDR1 is SGHTA and CDR2 FQGNSA. CDR3 amino acids: CASSLTGGRAKNIQYF. CDR3 nucleotide sequence: TGTGCCAGCAGCCTAACAGGGGGCAGGGCCAAAAACATTCAGTACTTC.

V gene TRBV5-1 combines with J gene TRBJ2-6, with TRBD1 matching over 9 bases. Losses at the gene ends were 2 bases for V and 3 bases for J; bases not matched to a gene: 3. Germline lookup yields CDR1 SGHRS and CDR2 YFSETQ. The CDR3 has 16 residues. CDR3 in amino acids: CASSLQGAGGANVLTF. The DNA of the CDR3 is TGCGCCAGCAGCTTACAGGGGGCTGGTGGGGCCAACGTCCTGACTTTC.

This clone was detected only a few times. The chain carries TRBV28 and TRBJ1-2; D might be TRBD1 (6 bases). V was trimmed by 2 bases and J by 5 bases, leaving 15 bases between them. The germline V gene has CDR1 MDHEN and CDR2 SYDVKM. The CDR3 totals 15 residues. CDR3 DNA sequence: TGTGCCAGCAGTTTAAGGGACATGCCGGGGTATGGCTACACCTTC. It encodes CASSLRDMPGYGYTF.

The rearrangement joins TRBV7-9 to TRBJ2-5, with a possible D match to TRBD2 (5 bases). Germline CDR1 is SEHNR and CDR2 is FQNEAQ (reference sequence). This CDR3 contains 13 residues. The V end lost 1 base, the J end lost 11 bases, and 14 bases lay between the germline ends. The CDR3 here is CASSLVKGWEQYF. The CDR3 DNA is TGTGCCAGCAGCTTAGTGAAAGGCTGGGAGCAGTACTTC. Complete variable domain (other parts from reference TRBV7-9 and TRBJ2-5): DTGVSQNPRHKITKRGQNVTFRCDPISEHNRLYWYRQTLGQGPEFLTYFQNEAQLEKSRLLSDRFSAERPKGSFSTLEIQRTEQGDSAMYLCASSLVKGWEQYFGPGTRLLVL.

This clone was counted between two and nine times. Different DNA sequences within this sample yield the same CDR3. The chain recombines TRBV7-2 with TRBJ2-7; D is undetermined. With 0 bases removed from V and 4 bases from J, the gap between germline ends came to 4 bases. This CDR3 is 12 amino acids long. CDR1 and CDR2 (germline): SGHTA, FQGNSA. Here the CDR3 reads CASSLARYEQYF. For the CDR3, the DNA is TGTGCCAGCAGCTTAGCGAGGTACGAGCAGTACTTC.

This chain links TRBV4-3 with TRBJ2-7, with 8 bases aligning to TRBD2. J was trimmed by 4 bases and V by 0 bases; bases with no gene match: 8. Germline V gives CDR1 LGHNA, CDR2 YSLEER. This CDR3 region has 16 residues. In DNA form, the CDR3 reads TGCGCCAGCAGCCAAGATGCGGGGGGCGTGCTTTACGAGCAGTACTTC. It encodes CASSQDAGGVLYEQYF.

The V and J genes are TRBV7-9 and TRBJ2-6; 10 bases align to TRBD1. Trimming removed 3 bases from V and 2 bases from J; junction bases left unmatched: 4. CDR3 length: 17 residues. CDR1 and CDR2 from the germline V gene are SEHNR and FQNEAQ (reference sequence). CDR3 coding DNA: TGTGCCAGCAGCTTGGGACAGGGGTTGGCTGGGGCCAACGTCCTGACTTTC. Translating it yields CASSLGQGLAGANVLTF.

This clone was seen more than once but under ten times. The V and J genes are TRBV6-1 and TRBJ1-5, with D unresolved. V was cut by 4 bases and J by 0 bases, with 4 bases left in between. Germline-derived CDR1 and CDR2 are MNHNS and SASEGT. CDR3 length: 13 amino acids. The CDR3 sequence: CASSADSNQPQHF. The CDR3, as DNA: TGTGCCAGCAGTGCGGATAGCAATCAGCCCCAGCATTTT.

This clone was found a few times. The chain joins TRBV27 to TRBJ1-2, with D unresolved. CDR3 length: 14 amino acids. Germline CDR1 is MNHEY and CDR2 is SMNVEV (reference sequence). Trimming removed 3 bases from V and 5 bases from J, with 13 bases in between. The CDR3 DNA follows: TGTGCCAGCAGTTTGACTATAGAAGGGTATGGCTACACCTTC. Encoded protein: CASSLTIEGYGYTF.

The CDR3 here is CASSLTGTGGAAFF. The CDR3 nucleotides are TGTGCCAGCAGCTTAACCGGGACAGGGGGCGCGGCTTTCTTT. The genes are TRBV7-2 and TRBJ1-1; TRBD1 matches 12 bases. The CDR3 is made up of 14 amino acids. Germline V CDR1 and CDR2: SGHTA, FQGNSA. V lost 2 bases, J lost 11 bases, and 6 bases stayed unmatched.

The V gene is TRBV7-2, the J gene TRBJ1-5; 8 bases are shared with TRBD1. This CDR3 spans 14 amino acids. Germline loops: CDR1 SGHTA, CDR2 FQGNSA. Unmatched junction bases numbered 3, after V lost 5 bases and J lost 3 bases. The CDR3, as DNA: TGTGCCAGCAGCCGACAGGGGATCAATCAGCCCCAGCATTTT. It codes for CASSRQGINQPQHF.

In this sample, this clone turned up a few times. The chain couples TRBV15 to TRBJ1-5; 7 positions match TRBD1. V lost 1 base, J lost 3 bases, and 9 bases stayed unmatched. The CDR3 runs 17 residues. Germline CDR1 is LNHNV and CDR2 is YYDKDF (reference sequence). The CDR3 here is CATSRVWNRGHNQPQHF. CDR3 nucleotide sequence: TGTGCCACCAGCAGAGTATGGAACAGGGGCCACAATCAGCCCCAGCATTTT.

This chain joins TRBV5-1 and TRBJ1-2; no clear D gene. The germline gives CDR1 SGHRS, CDR2 YFSETQ. This CDR3 spans 12 amino acids. Trimming took 4 bases from V and 6 from J, leaving 10 bases between them. CDR3 amino acids: CASSIGMDGYTF. CDR3 sequence (DNA): TGCGCCAGCAGCATTGGGATGGATGGCTACACCTTC.

This clone has only a few counts. This chain links TRBV4-3 with TRBJ2-3; D is unresolved. Looked up from germline, CDR1 is LGHNA and CDR2 is YSLEER. Trimming left V 1 base short and J 3 bases short, with 5 bases between. The CDR3 runs 13 residues. The CDR3 region is CASSQGRTDTQYF. In nucleotides, the CDR3 is TGCGCCAGCAGCCAAGGTCGGACAGATACGCAGTATTTT.

The V gene is TRBV7-9, the J gene TRBJ1-1; D unresolved. With 5 bases removed from V and 0 bases from J, the gap between germline ends came to 10 bases. Germline loops: CDR1 SEHNR, CDR2 FQNEAQ (reference sequence). The CDR3 totals 14 residues. The CDR3 reads CASSPQGVNTEAFF. The CDR3 DNA sequence: TGTGCCAGCAGCCCCCAAGGAGTGAACACTGAAGCTTTCTTT.

This clone was observed a few times. This chain connects TRBV18 to TRBJ2-5; D possibly corresponds to TRBD2 (6 bases). Germline loops: CDR1 KGHSH, CDR2 LQKENI. The CDR3 totals 17 residues. Deletions cut 3 bases from V and 3 bases from J, with 20 bases between. CDR3 protein: CASSPRSGGGEKETQYF. CDR3 DNA sequence: TGTGCCAGCTCACCGAGGAGCGGCGGAGGGGAGAAAGAGACCCAGTACTTC. Filled out from reference TRBV18 and TRBJ2-5, the complete variable domain reads NAGVMQNPRHLVRRRGQEARLRCSPMKGHSHVYWYRQLPEEGLKFMVYLQKENIIDESGMPKERFSAEFPKEGPSILRIQQVVRGDSAAYFCASSPRSGGGEKETQYFGPGTRLLVL.

This clone came up a few times. The chain links TRBV4-3 to TRBJ2-1; 10 nucleotides agree with TRBD2. Germline values: CDR1 LGHNA, CDR2 YSLEER. This CDR3 has 16 residues. The trim removed 1 base at V and 4 bases at J, leaving 4 bases unmatched. The CDR3, as DNA: TGCGCCAGCAGCCAAGGGATTAGCGGGGGGTACAATGAGCAGTTCTTC. Amino acids: CASSQGISGGYNEQFF.

This clone was recorded a few times. The gene calls are TRBV10-3 and TRBJ2-7; 8 nucleotides match TRBD2. V lost 3 bases to trimming and J lost 7 bases; unmatched junction nucleotides: 11. Germline V gene lookup returns CDR1 ENHRY and CDR2 SYGVKD. This CDR3 has 15 residues. CDR3 bases: TGTGCCATCAGTGACGGCGGGAGGACCCCAAAAGAGCAGTACTTC. Translated: CAISDGGRTPKEQYF.

The rearrangement joins TRBV19 to TRBJ1-2; the D gene is possibly TRBD1 (6 bases). The CDR3 runs 14 residues. V gave up 5 bases and J gave up 3 bases, with 13 bases separating them. CDR1 LNHDA and CDR2 SQIVND come from the germline V gene (reference sequence). CDR3 coding DNA: TGTGCCAGTAGTGGCAGGGGTATTGACTATGGCTACACCTTC. The encoded protein is CASSGRGIDYGYTF.

The gene calls are TRBV6-4 and TRBJ2-7; 11 nucleotides line up with TRBD1. V was clipped by 6 bases and J by 6 bases; unmatched bases: 7. The germline V gene has CDR1 MRHNA and CDR2 SNTAGT. This CDR3 is 14 amino acids long. The CDR3 DNA sequence: TGTGCCAGCAGAAGAGGACAGGGGGCCGGCGAGCAGTACTTC. Translated, it gives CASRRGQGAGEQYF.

This clone has only a few counts. This CDR3 reads CASSQDPPSGANVLTF. The CDR3 DNA sequence: TGCGCCAGCAGCCAAGATCCCCCCTCTGGGGCCAACGTCCTGACTTTC. V gene TRBV4-3 combines with J gene TRBJ2-6; D gene ambiguous. There are 16 residues in the CDR3. Germline CDR1 is LGHNA and CDR2 is YSLEER. The germline V and J ends were trimmed by 0 bases and 0 bases, with 6 bases remaining between them.

V gene TRBV30 combines with J gene TRBJ2-3; D is perhaps TRBD1 (6 bases). V was cut by 2 bases and J by 2 bases, with 14 bases left in between. The CDR3 has 15 amino acids. CDR1 GTSNPN and CDR2 SVGIG come from the germline V gene (reference sequence). The CDR3 DNA is TGTGCCTGGAGTCCTCCGAGGGGGATCACAGATACGCAGTATTTT. Protein sequence: CAWSPPRGITDTQYF.

The chain is built from TRBV4-1 and TRBJ1-2; 7 nucleotides match TRBD1. The CDR3 loop spans 15 amino acids. Germline CDR1 is MGHRA and CDR2 is YSYEKL. V was clipped by 3 bases and J by 5 bases; unmatched bases: 9. The CDR3 loop reads CASSQAGTVVYGYTF. As DNA, the CDR3 is TGCGCCAGCAGCCAGGCCGGGACAGTTGTTTATGGCTACACCTTC.

A few counts support this clone. This chain connects TRBV7-2 to TRBJ2-3, with D uncertain. Germline loops: CDR1 SGHTA, CDR2 FQGNSA. V was clipped by 4 bases and J by 6 bases, with 11 bases between them. The CDR3 extends over 13 amino acids. The DNA for the CDR3 is TGTGCCAGCAGCTCGACTCCCGGGGATACGCAGTATTTT. Translation gives CASSSTPGDTQYF.

This clone turned up a few times. The J gene is TRBJ2-2, the V gene TRBV19; possible D gene TRBD2, 5 bases. The CDR3 sequence is 14 residues long. Germline V gene data show CDR1 as LNHDA and CDR2 as SQIVND (reference sequence). V gave up 11 bases and J gave up 7 bases, with 20 bases separating them. CDR3 residues: CAYNREKGHGELFF. Written as DNA, the CDR3 is TGTGCCTACAACCGGGAAAAAGGGCACGGGGAGCTGTTTTTT.

A few counts support this clone. The genes are TRBV10-3 and TRBJ2-1; tentatively, D is TRBD2 (5 bases). The CDR3 consists of 14 residues. Trimming shortened V by 2 bases and J by 9 bases, and 14 bases separated the two germline ends. Per germline, CDR1 ENHRY and CDR2 SYGVKD. The chain's CDR3 is CAISEGRLWGEQFF. Here the CDR3 DNA reads TGTGCCATCAGTGAGGGGCGACTATGGGGTGAGCAGTTCTTC.

This clone appeared once. V usage is TRBV11-2 and J usage is TRBJ1-2; D gene uncertain. Germline CDR1 and CDR2: SGHAT and FQNNGV. V was cut by 6 bases and J by 3 bases, with 14 bases left in between. This CDR3 region has 14 residues. The CDR3 spells CASRLGGRDYGYTF. DNA of the CDR3: TGTGCCAGCAGACTAGGCGGCAGAGACTATGGCTACACCTTC.

This clone was observed a handful of times. The gene calls are TRBV7-8 and TRBJ1-4, with D maybe TRBD1 (5 bases). Trimming took 1 base from V and 2 from J, leaving 8 bases between them. The CDR3 is made up of 15 amino acids. Looked up from germline, CDR1 is SGHVS and CDR2 is FQNEAQ. The CDR3 DNA is TGTGCCAGCAGCTTAGGAGGGGTGACTAATGAAAAACTGTTTTTT. This sequence encodes CASSLGGVTNEKLFF.

The CDR3 protein is CASSQGRNSYNEQFF. The CDR3 nucleotides are TGTGCCAGCAGCCAAGGACGGAATTCCTACAATGAGCAGTTCTTC. The chain combines TRBV4-2 with TRBJ2-1; D gene uncertain. This CDR3 is built from 15 residues. In germline, CDR1 is LGHNA, CDR2 YNFKEQ. Trimming shortened V by 1 base and J by 1 base, and 8 bases separated the two germline ends.

This clone was counted only a few times. This chain uses TRBV27 with TRBJ2-1; D might be TRBD2 (6 bases). V lost 8 bases and J lost 8, with 16 bases in between. This CDR3 comprises 13 residues. Germline-derived CDR1 and CDR2 are MNHEY and SMNVEV (reference sequence). The CDR3, as DNA: TGTGCCAGCGCGACTAGGCTAGGGCATGAGCAGTTCTTC. This gives the protein CASATRLGHEQFF.

This clone occurred a few times. This chain connects TRBV2 to TRBJ2-7, with 8 nucleotides matching TRBD1. Germline CDR1 and CDR2: SNHLY and FYNNEI. The J segment lost 2 bases and the V segment lost 9 bases, leaving 12 bases of the junction unmatched. CDR3 length: 15 amino acids. DNA for the CDR3: TGTGCCAGTTCGTCCTTAGGACAGGGACCCTACGAGCAGTACTTC. Translated, it gives CASSSLGQGPYEQYF.